Each of the 23 T cell receptor beta chains below was sequenced from the same sample in a study of T cell repertoires in cytomegalovirus infection. TCRdb redid the calling of the reads with MiXCR, one entry per CDR3 protein. The repertoire consists of roughly 630,000 distinct CDR3 sequences, with roughly 26% occurring once and the leading ten covering approximately 8%. Sequenced input: CD8+ T cells from PBMCs. These TCRs come from a human donor in good health (CMV status not recorded). Some clones in this sample may be carry-over from other donors' samples.

This clonotype was seen a few times. The chain uses TRBV14 and TRBJ2-3, with D tentatively TRBD1 (6 bases). CDR1 and CDR2 from the germline V gene are SGHDN and FVKESK. The length of the CDR3 is 16 residues. V lost 0 bases and J lost 5, with 15 bases in between. This chain's CDR3 is CASSQDSWGRVDTQYF. CDR3 DNA: TGTGCCAGCAGCCAAGATTCCTGGGGGCGGGTAGATACGCAGTATTTT.

J is TRBJ2-6 and V is TRBV27, with a tentative D call TRBD2 (5 bases). The V end was cut by 6 bases, the J end by 0 bases, with 12 bases between. The germline gives CDR1 MNHEY, CDR2 SMNVEV (reference sequence). This CDR3 has 16 amino acids. The CDR3 reads CASSKRISSGANVLTF. The CDR3 DNA follows: TGTGCCAGCAGCAAGCGGATCTCCTCTGGGGCCAACGTCCTGACTTTC.

This clonotype was recorded at least ten times. The chain recombines TRBV12-3 or TRBV12-4 with TRBJ2-7; 13 bases agree with TRBD2. The CDR3 runs to 14 residues. J was trimmed by 4 bases and V by 4 bases; bases with no gene match: 1. CDR3 amino acids: CASSWTSGGYEQYF. CDR3 sequence (DNA): TGTGCCAGCAGTTGGACTAGCGGGGGTTACGAGCAGTACTTC.

CDR3 DNA sequence: TGCAGTGCTAGAGATATTGGACCGGACACAAGGCAGTACTTC. Translated: CSARDIGPDTRQYF. The V and J genes are TRBV20-1 and TRBJ2-7; a possible D gene is TRBD1 (5 bases). In germline, CDR1 is DFQATT, CDR2 SNEGSKA (reference sequence). Trimming left V 0 bases short and J 9 bases short, with 18 bases between. The CDR3 loop spans 14 amino acids.

The sample holds many counts of this clonotype. The V call is TRBV25-1, the J call TRBJ1-2; D ambiguous. Germline loops: CDR1 MGHDK, CDR2 SYGVNS. The germline V and J ends were trimmed by 3 bases and 5 bases, with 10 bases remaining between them. The CDR3 contains 13 residues. The CDR3: CASSDETTYGYTF. The CDR3, as DNA: TGTGCCAGCAGTGATGAGACAACATATGGCTACACCTTC.

The chain links TRBV29-1 to TRBJ2-1; 8 nucleotides align to TRBD2. The germline CDR1 and CDR2 sequences are SQVTM and ANQGSEA. J lost 6 bases, V lost 7 bases, and 8 bases had no gene match. The CDR3 consists of 13 residues. The CDR3 DNA is TGCAGCGCCCGGGAGGCGGGGGGCAATGAGCAGTTCTTC. Amino acid sequence: CSAREAGGNEQFF.

The gene calls are TRBV27 and TRBJ2-3; D is possibly TRBD2 (5 bases). Per the germline V gene, CDR1 is MNHEY and CDR2 is SMNVEV (reference sequence). The CDR3 extends over 13 amino acids. Trimming took off 10 bases at V and 0 bases at J, with 11 bases between the two ends. The CDR3 bases are TGTGCCATCTGGACGGGGAGCACAGATACGCAGTATTTT. As protein: CAIWTGSTDTQYF.

This clonotype was seen at least ten times. The chain has TRBV7-3 and TRBJ1-1; 7 bases map to TRBD1. Trimming at V came to 4 bases and at J to 6 bases, leaving 17 bases not matched to a gene. Germline CDR1 SGHTA, CDR2 FQGTGA. The CDR3 is 17 amino acids. The CDR3 here is CASSSQGTRVGKPEAFF. The CDR3 region has the DNA TGTGCCAGCAGCTCACAGGGGACGAGGGTGGGAAAGCCTGAAGCTTTCTTT.

This clonotype has ten or more counts. In nucleotides, the CDR3 is TGTGCCCAGACTGGGTACGAGCAGTACGTC. This gives the protein CAQTGYEQYV. The genes are TRBV7-2 and TRBJ2-7, with D uncertain. The length of the CDR3 is 10 residues. The germline V gene encodes CDR1 SGHTA and CDR2 FQGNSA. Trimming shortened V by 11 bases and J by 4 bases, and 9 bases separated the two germline ends.

The CDR3 reads CASSLSQGNIQYF. The CDR3 region has the DNA TGTGCCAGCAGTTTATCACAGGGAAACATTCAGTACTTC. J is TRBJ2-4 and V is TRBV28, with D perhaps TRBD1 (6 bases). Germline assignment: CDR1 MDHEN and CDR2 SYDVKM. The V gene lost 1 base and the J gene lost 6 bases, with 7 bases spanning the gap. This CDR3 comprises 13 residues.

This clonotype was counted many times. This rearrangement joins TRBV7-6 to TRBJ2-5; perhaps TRBD2 as D (5 bases). The CDR3 is 14 amino acids. V dropped 3 bases and J dropped 1 base, with 9 bases sitting between them. Germline V gene sequence: CDR1 SGHVS, CDR2 FNYEAQ. The CDR3 DNA reads as TGTGCCAGCAGCTTCCGGGATGGCCAAGAGACCCAGTACTTC. Translation: CASSFRDGQETQYF.

The rearrangement links TRBV20-1 to TRBJ2-3; weak D call: TRBD2 (6 bases). The CDR3 runs to 14 residues. The V gene lost 6 bases and the J gene lost 4 bases, with 17 bases spanning the gap. Germline values: CDR1 DFQATT, CDR2 SNEGSKA (reference sequence). The CDR3 DNA reads TGCAGTGCCCGAGGGCGGGGAGCGGCAGATACGCAGTATTTT. Its translation is CSARGRGAADTQYF.

This clonotype was seen ten or more times. The chain employs TRBV19 and TRBJ2-1, with D possibly matching TRBD2 (5 bases). The CDR3 has 17 amino acids. Germline-derived CDR1 and CDR2 are LNHDA and SQIVND (reference sequence). Deletions cut 2 bases from V and 0 bases from J, with 14 bases between. CDR3 bases: TGTGCCAGTAGTATATATGGACTCATGAGCTCCTACAATGAGCAGTTCTTC. It specifies CASSIYGLMSSYNEQFF.

Written as DNA, the CDR3 is TGTGCCAGCAGCCCAAACATTTCCAATCAGCCCCAGCATTTT. Translated, it gives CASSPNISNQPQHF. The chain links TRBV28 to TRBJ1-5; no clear D. Germline lookup yields CDR1 MDHEN and CDR2 SYDVKM. The CDR3 covers 14 residues. The V and J ends lost 6 bases and 3 bases respectively, with 12 bases between them. Supplemented by reference TRBV28 and TRBJ1-5, the full variable domain reads DVKVTQSSRYLVKRTGEKVFLECVQDMDHENMFWYRQDPGLGLRLIYFSYDVKMKEKGDIPEGYSVSREKKERFSLILESASTNQTSMYLCASSPNISNQPQHFGDGTRLSIL.

This chain uses TRBV10-3 with TRBJ1-5, with D perhaps matching TRBD1 (5 bases). The V gene's germline CDR1 is ENHRY and CDR2 SYGVKD. The CDR3 is 14 amino acids. V lost 5 bases and J 4 bases, leaving 12 bases between the germline ends. CDR3 loop: CAISTTEFNQPQHF. Here the CDR3 DNA reads TGTGCCATCAGTACGACAGAGTTTAATCAGCCCCAGCATTTT.

Regarding this clonotype: At one end the junction does not follow the germline gene, possibly because of a read error. The chain is built from TRBV7-6 and TRBJ2-5; 8 bases map to TRBD2. The CDR3 consists of 14 residues. Germline CDR1 is SGHVS and CDR2 is FNYEAQ. In DNA form, the CDR3 reads TGTGCCAGCAGACCCAACGGGGGGGAAAAGACCCCGTACTTC. Translation gives CASRPNGGEKTPYF.

This clonotype was detected only a few times. This chain connects TRBV3-1 to TRBJ2-5; possible D gene TRBD2, 6 bases. This CDR3 comprises 14 residues. The ends were cut back, 1 base at V and 3 bases at J, with 9 bases in the middle. Germline values: CDR1 LGHDT, CDR2 YNNKEL (reference sequence). The CDR3 DNA reads as TGTGCCAGCAGCCAAGCGGGGGAAGAAGAGACCCAGTACTTC. It yields the protein CASSQAGEEETQYF.

The chain joins TRBV14 to TRBJ2-7, with D hard to call. Germline V gives CDR1 SGHDN, CDR2 FVKESK. The CDR3 contains 11 residues. Trimming stripped 9 bases from V and 2 bases from J, with 8 bases between. The CDR3 nucleotides read TGTGCCAGTGGATGGACCTACGAGCAGTACTTC. Its translation: CASGWTYEQYF.

Only a few counts were recorded for this clonotype. V and J are TRBV25-1 and TRBJ2-5; a possible D gene is TRBD2 (7 bases). The CDR3 is made up of 13 amino acids. Trimming removed 4 bases at V and 5 bases at J, with 11 bases between. The germline V gene encodes CDR1 MGHDK and CDR2 SYGVNS. This CDR3 reads CASSVGGQETQYF. The CDR3 region has the DNA TGTGCCAGCAGTGTGGGGGGGCAGGAGACCCAGTACTTC.

Only a few counts were recorded for this clonotype. This rearrangement joins TRBV4-2 to TRBJ1-2; 10 bases map to TRBD1. With 1 base clipped from V and 5 bases from J, the junction kept 10 bases outside the gene matches. The CDR3 contains 17 residues. CDR1 and CDR2 (germline): LGHNA, YNFKEQ. This chain's CDR3 is CASSQGVTGGLGYGYTF. In nucleotides, the CDR3 is TGTGCCAGCAGCCAAGGGGTGACAGGGGGCCTCGGGTATGGCTACACCTTC.

The CDR3 spells CASSQVDRGQGGELFF. In DNA form, the CDR3 reads TGCGCCAGCAGCCAAGTGGACAGGGGGCAAGGCGGGGAGCTGTTTTTT. The chain links TRBV4-3 to TRBJ2-2; 11 nucleotides line up with TRBD1. The CDR3 spans 16 residues. Germline V gene lookup returns CDR1 LGHNA and CDR2 YSLEER. V lost 1 base, J lost 7 bases, and 5 bases stayed unmatched.

This clonotype was counted at least ten times. This chain uses TRBV5-4 with TRBJ1-1; D gene unclear. Looked up from germline, CDR1 is SGHNT and CDR2 is YYREEE (reference sequence). The V end lost 1 base, the J end lost 1 base, and 8 bases lay between the germline ends. This CDR3 is 14 amino acids long. CDR3 loop: CASSLLGTNTEAFF. Written as DNA, the CDR3 is TGTGCCAGCAGCTTGTTGGGCACGAACACTGAAGCTTTCTTT.

There are a few counts of this clonotype. The V gene is TRBV2, the J gene TRBJ2-1; the match to TRBD2 covers 8 bases. After removal of 3 bases from V and 5 bases from J, the junction contained 6 bases not matched to a gene. Germline V gives CDR1 SNHLY, CDR2 FYNNEI. There are 15 residues in the CDR3. The CDR3 loop is CASSEERGINNEQFF. For the CDR3, the DNA is TGTGCCAGCAGTGAGGAGCGGGGGATTAACAATGAGCAGTTCTTC.